The subject of this entry is one TCR beta chain. The data stem from a study of blood T cell repertoires in COVID-19. Study background: Samples representing acute and convalescent COVID-19 were sourced from the United States, Italy and Spain. From T cells, B-cell-depleted T cells, or PBMCs came the material, which was cDNA or gDNA.

Original processing methods: Cell counts per sample came from amplifying reference gene primers. Using immunoSEQ multiplex PCR, the repertoire was profiled, and TCRdb retains in-frame clones only, with some absent. The DNA gave D and trimming, while V, J and clone size come from that table. Of about 39,000 clones in the sample, about 94% were seen once. Material for sequencing was peripheral blood. This clonotype originated in a human donor with active COVID-19. The donor label of this sample is uncertain.

This CDR3 reads CATSTNRGEQYF. The CDR3 DNA reads as TGTGCCACCAGCACGAACAGGGGGGAGCAGTACTTC. The V gene is TRBV15, the J gene TRBJ2-7, with 8 bases aligning to TRBD1. This CDR3 contains 12 residues. The V and J ends lost 4 bases and 7 bases, in that order; junction bases with no gene match: 3. Germline values: CDR1 LNHNV, CDR2 YYDKDF (reference sequence). Supplemented by reference TRBV15 and TRBJ2-7, the full variable domain reads DAMVIQNPRYQVTQFGKPVTLSCSQTLNHNVMYWYQQKSSQAPKLLFHYYDKDFNNEADTPDNFQSRRPNTSFCFLDIRSPGLGDTAMYLCATSTNRGEQYFGPGTRLTVT.